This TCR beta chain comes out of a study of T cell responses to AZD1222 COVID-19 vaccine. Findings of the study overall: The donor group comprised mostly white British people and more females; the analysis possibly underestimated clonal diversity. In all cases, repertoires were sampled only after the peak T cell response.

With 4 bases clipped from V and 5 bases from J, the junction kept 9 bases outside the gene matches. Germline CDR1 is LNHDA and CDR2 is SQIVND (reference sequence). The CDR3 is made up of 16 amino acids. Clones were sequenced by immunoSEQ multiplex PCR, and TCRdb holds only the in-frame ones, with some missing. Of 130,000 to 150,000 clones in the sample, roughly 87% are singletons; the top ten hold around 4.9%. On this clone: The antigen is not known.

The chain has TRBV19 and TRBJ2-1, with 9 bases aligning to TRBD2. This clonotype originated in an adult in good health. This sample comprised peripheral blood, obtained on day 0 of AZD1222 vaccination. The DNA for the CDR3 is TGTGCCAGTAGTAGACTAAGGCTAGCGGGGCACAATGAGCAGTTCTTC. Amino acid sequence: CASSRLRLAGHNEQFF.